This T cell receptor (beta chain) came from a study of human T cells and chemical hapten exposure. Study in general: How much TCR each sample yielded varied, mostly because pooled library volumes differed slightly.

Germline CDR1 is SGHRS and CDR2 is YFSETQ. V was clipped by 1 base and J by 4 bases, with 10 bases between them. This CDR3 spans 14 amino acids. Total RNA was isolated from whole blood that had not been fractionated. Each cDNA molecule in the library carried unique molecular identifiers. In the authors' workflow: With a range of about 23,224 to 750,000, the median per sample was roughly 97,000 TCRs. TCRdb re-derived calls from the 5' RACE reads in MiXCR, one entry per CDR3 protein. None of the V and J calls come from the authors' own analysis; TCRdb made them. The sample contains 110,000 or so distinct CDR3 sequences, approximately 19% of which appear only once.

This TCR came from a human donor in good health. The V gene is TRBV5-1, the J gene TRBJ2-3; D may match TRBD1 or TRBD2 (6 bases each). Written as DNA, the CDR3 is TGCGCCAGCAGCTTGTACAGGGAGGCAGATACGCAGTATTTT. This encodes CASSLYREADTQYF.